What follows describes a single T cell receptor beta chain. The antigen remains undetermined. The entry originates in a study of cytomegalovirus exposure and HLA in healthy donors. Primers included in the PCR were 60 Vbeta and 13 Jbeta primers. Data came from immunoSEQ multiplex PCR; TCRdb stores just in-frame clones and leaves some out. Here the sample spans tens of thousands of clones, around 74% being singletons. From germline, CDR1 is ENHRY and CDR2 SYGVKD. Trimming cost V 3 bases and J 2 bases; bases outside gene matches: 3. This CDR3 is built from 16 residues. Overall study results and limits: Links to common viral pathogens appeared, in a later analysis, for several of the most significant clusters. For presence/absence analyses, sequencing depth was assumed to be roughly uniform across donors. In an earlier analysis, in approximately 570 donors, most V segments appeared productive either ~87% or ~30% of the time. One variant, a missense change in DCLRE1C, was linked in a later analysis to TCR beta V- and J-gene trimming.

This sequence originates from a young woman in good health and CMV-seropositive. The chain combines TRBV10-3 with TRBJ2-3, with 12 bases that match TRBD2. The sequenced sample consisted of PBMCs. The CDR3 coding sequence is TGTGCCATCAGTGATGGACTAGCGGGAACCACAGATACGCAGTATTTT. Protein: CAISDGLAGTTDTQYF.